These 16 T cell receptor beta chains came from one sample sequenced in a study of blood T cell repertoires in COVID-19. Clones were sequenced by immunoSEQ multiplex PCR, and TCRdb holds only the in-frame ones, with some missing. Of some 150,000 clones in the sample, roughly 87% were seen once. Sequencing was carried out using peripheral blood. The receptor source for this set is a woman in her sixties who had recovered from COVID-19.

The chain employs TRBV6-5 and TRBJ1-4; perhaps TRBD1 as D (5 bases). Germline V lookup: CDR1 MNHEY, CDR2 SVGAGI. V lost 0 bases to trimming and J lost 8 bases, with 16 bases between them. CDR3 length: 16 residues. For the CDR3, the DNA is TGTGCCAGCAGTTACTCGATTTATGGGGCGTCAGAAAAACTGTTTTTT. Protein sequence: CASSYSIYGASEKLFF.

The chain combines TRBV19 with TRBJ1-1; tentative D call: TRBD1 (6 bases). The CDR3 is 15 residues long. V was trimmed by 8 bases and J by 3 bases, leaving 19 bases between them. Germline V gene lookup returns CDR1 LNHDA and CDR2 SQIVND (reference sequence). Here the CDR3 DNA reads TGTGCCAGTTCAACCAGGGGCGCAGGGGACACTGAAGCTTTCTTT. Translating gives CASSTRGAGDTEAFF.

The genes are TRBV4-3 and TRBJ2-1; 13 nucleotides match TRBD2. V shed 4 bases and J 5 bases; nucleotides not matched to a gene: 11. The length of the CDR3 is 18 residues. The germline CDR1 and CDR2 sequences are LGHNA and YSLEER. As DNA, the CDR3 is TGCGCCAGCAGCCGACCCTTGACTAGCGGGGGGCCGGACAATGAGCAGTTCTTC. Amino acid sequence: CASSRPLTSGGPDNEQFF.

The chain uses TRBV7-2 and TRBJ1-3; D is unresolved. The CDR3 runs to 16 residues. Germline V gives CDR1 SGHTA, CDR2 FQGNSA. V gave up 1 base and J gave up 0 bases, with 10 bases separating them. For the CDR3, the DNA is TGTGCCAGCAGCTTAGGACGGGAGAGCTCTGGAAACACCATATATTTT. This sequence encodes CASSLGRESSGNTIYF.

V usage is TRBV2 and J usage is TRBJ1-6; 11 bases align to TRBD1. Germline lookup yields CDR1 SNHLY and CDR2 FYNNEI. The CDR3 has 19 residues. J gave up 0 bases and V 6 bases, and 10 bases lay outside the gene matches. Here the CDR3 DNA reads TGTGCCAGCAGCGATCCCGGACAGGGGGCCGGCTCCTATAATTCACCCCTCCACTTT. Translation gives CASSDPGQGAGSYNSPLHF.

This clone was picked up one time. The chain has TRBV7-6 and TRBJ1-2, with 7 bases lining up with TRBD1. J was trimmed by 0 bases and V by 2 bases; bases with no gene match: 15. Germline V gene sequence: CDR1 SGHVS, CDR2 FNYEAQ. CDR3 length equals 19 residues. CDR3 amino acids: CASSLQPGTVVTTNYGYTF. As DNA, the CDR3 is TGTGCCAGCAGCTTACAACCCGGGACAGTAGTTACCACTAACTATGGCTACACCTTC.

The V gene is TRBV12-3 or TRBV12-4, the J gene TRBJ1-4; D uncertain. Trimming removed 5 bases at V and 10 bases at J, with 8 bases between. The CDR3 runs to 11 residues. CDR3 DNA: TGTGCCAGCAGTGTCGGGAGAAAACTGTTTTTT. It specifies CASSVGRKLFF.

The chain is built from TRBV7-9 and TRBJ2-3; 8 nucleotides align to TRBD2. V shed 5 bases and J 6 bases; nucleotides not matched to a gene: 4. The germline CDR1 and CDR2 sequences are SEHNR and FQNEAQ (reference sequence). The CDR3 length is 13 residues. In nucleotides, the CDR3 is TGTGCCAGCAGCCCGGGGGGGCCGGATACGCAGTATTTT. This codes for CASSPGGPDTQYF.

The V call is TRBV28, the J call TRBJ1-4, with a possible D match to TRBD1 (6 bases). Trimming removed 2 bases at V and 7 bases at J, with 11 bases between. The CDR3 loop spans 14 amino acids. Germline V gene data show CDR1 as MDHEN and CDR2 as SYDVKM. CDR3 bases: TGTGCCAGCAGTTTAGGGGGCCTGGGTGAAAAACTGTTTTTT. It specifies CASSLGGLGEKLFF.

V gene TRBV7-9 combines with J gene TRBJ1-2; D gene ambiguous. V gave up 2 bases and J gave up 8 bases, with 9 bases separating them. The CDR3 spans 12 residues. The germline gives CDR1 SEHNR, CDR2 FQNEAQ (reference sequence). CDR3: CASSLSGLGYTF. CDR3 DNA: TGTGCCAGCAGCTTAAGCGGGCTCGGCTACACCTTC.

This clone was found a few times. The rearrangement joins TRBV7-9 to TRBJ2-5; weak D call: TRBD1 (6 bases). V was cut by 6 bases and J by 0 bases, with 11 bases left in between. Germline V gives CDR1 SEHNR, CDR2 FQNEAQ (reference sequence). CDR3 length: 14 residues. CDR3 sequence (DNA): TGTGCCAGCAGATCACGGGACAACCAAGAGACCCAGTACTTC. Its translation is CASRSRDNQETQYF.

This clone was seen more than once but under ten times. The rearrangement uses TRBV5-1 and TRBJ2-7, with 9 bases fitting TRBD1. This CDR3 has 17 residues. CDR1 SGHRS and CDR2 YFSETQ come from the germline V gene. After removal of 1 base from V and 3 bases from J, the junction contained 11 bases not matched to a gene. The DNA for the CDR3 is TGCGCCAGCAGCTTGAGCCCGGGACAGGGTATACGCTACGAGCAGTACTTC. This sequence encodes CASSLSPGQGIRYEQYF.

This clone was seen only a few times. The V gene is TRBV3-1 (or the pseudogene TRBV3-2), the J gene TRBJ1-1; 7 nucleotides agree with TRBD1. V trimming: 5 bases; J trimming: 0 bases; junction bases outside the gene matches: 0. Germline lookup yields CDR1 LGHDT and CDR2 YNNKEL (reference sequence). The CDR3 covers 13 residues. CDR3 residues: CASSDRVNTEAFF. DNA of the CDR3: TGTGCCAGCAGCGACAGGGTGAACACTGAAGCTTTCTTT.

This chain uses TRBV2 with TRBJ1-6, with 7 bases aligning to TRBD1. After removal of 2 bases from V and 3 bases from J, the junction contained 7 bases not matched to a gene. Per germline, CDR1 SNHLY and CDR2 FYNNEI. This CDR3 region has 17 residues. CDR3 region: CASSEIRGPGYNSPLHF. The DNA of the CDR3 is TGTGCCAGCAGTGAAATAAGGGGGCCGGGCTATAATTCACCCCTCCACTTT.

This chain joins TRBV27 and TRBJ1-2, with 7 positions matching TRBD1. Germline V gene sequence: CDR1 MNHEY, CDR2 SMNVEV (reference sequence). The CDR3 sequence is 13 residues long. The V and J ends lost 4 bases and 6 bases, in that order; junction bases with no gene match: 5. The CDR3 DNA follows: TGTGCCAGCAGTTACAGGGGCTTAAATGGCTACACCTTC. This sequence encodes CASSYRGLNGYTF.

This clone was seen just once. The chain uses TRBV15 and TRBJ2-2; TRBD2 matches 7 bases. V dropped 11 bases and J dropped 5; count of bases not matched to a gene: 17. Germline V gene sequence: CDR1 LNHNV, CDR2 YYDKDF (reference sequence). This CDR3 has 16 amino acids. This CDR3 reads CASSHPSGGLTGELFF. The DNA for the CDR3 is TGTGCCTCCTCGCACCCTAGCGGTGGATTGACCGGGGAGCTGTTTTTT.